This T cell receptor (beta chain) was documented in a study of blood T cell repertoires in COVID-19. Trimming cost V 0 bases and J 10 bases, with 12 bases left between them. Germline V gene data show CDR1 as SEHNR and CDR2 as FQNEAQ (reference sequence). The CDR3 has 13 residues. Profiling relied on immunoSEQ multiplex PCR, and the TCRdb table lists in-frame clones only, not all of them. This table holds about 42,000 clones, over 60% found once. The receptor was isolated from a woman in her 70s with acute or convalescent COVID-19. Sequencing was performed on peripheral blood. The chain combines TRBV7-9 with TRBJ1-1; D is possibly TRBD1 (5 bases). The CDR3 is CASSLALGEAAFF. The CDR3 DNA sequence: TGTGCCAGCAGCTTAGCGTTGGGGGAGGCAGCTTTCTTT.